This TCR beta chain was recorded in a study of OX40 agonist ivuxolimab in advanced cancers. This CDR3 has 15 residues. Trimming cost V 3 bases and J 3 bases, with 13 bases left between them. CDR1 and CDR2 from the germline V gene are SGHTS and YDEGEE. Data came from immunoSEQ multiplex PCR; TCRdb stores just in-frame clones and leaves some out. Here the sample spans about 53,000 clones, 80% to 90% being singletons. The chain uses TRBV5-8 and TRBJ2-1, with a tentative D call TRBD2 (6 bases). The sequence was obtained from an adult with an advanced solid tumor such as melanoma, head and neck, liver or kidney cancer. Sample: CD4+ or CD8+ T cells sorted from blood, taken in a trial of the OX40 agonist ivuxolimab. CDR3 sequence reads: CASSSTRPLYNEQFF. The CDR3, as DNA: TGTGCCAGCAGCTCGACTAGACCCCTCTACAATGAGCAGTTCTTC.